Below are 28 T cell receptor beta chains sequenced from a single sample in a study of T cells in Graves' hyperthyroidism and ophthalmopathy (dated by TCRdb to about 2019). The library was generated by multiplex PCR. Sequenced using an Illumina HiSeq 2000. The TCR beta CDR3 regions were amplified from the RNA transcripts. The TCR CDR3 was subjected to a first round of RT-PCR using the HTBI primer set and the Qiagen OneStep RT-PCR kit. TCRdb reanalyzed the raw reads on its own, using fastp at Q25 for trimming and MiXCR for clone calling, and kept in-frame beta chains. Each entry merges the rows of one CDR3 protein and shows their most common DNA and genes. A total of around 250,000 distinct CDR3 sequences appear in this sample, about 15% of them only once. The top ten clones comprise about 14% of the sample. Sample: blood. The receptors here all came from a woman aged 40 to 50 with Graves' hyperthyroidism that later progressed to Graves' ophthalmopathy.

This clonotype was picked up many times. The J gene is TRBJ1-1, the V gene TRBV4-1, with a possible D match to TRBD1 (5 bases). The CDR3 contains 14 residues. Germline V gives CDR1 MGHRA, CDR2 YSYEKL. Between the trimmed V and J ends, which lost 3 bases and 1 base, there was a span of 9 bases. CDR3: CASSHLQENTEAFF. The CDR3 DNA reads as TGCGCCAGCAGCCATTTACAGGAGAACACTGAAGCTTTCTTT.

This clonotype has only one observation. The J gene is TRBJ2-3, the V gene TRBV28; TRBD1 matches 9 bases. From germline, CDR1 is MDHEN and CDR2 SYDVKM. The V segment lost 5 bases and the J segment 2 bases; nucleotides outside the gene matches: 8. CDR3 size: 16 residues. DNA of the CDR3: TGTGCCAGCAGTCTTCGACAGGGGGAATACACAGATACGCAGTATTTT. Translation gives CASSLRQGEYTDTQYF.

This clonotype was seen at least ten times. J is TRBJ2-1 and V is TRBV7-8; the match to TRBD2 covers 9 bases. CDR1 and CDR2 from the germline V gene are SGHVS and FQNEAQ. V trimming: 7 bases; J trimming: 0 bases; junction bases outside the gene matches: 10. The CDR3 has 17 amino acids. The CDR3 reads CASTERSSGGSYNEQFF. The CDR3 DNA reads TGTGCCAGCACCGAGAGAAGTAGCGGGGGCTCCTACAATGAGCAGTTCTTC.

The rearrangement links TRBV5-8 to TRBJ2-7, with D possibly called TRBD1 or TRBD2 (5 bases each). With 7 bases removed from V and 7 bases from J, the gap between germline ends came to 24 bases. Germline V gives CDR1 SGHTS, CDR2 YDEGEE. The CDR3 consists of 15 residues. The DNA of the CDR3 is TGTGCCAGCGCCAAAAGCGGCAGGGCCCTGTGGGAGCAGTACGTC. Translating gives CASAKSGRALWEQYV.

V and J are TRBV25-1 and TRBJ1-2, with 9 nucleotides matching TRBD1. With V trimmed by 0 bases and J by 6 bases, 8 bases remained unmatched. Germline V lookup: CDR1 MGHDK, CDR2 SYGVNS. This CDR3 has 16 amino acids. The CDR3 protein is CASSEYNRDRVHGYTF. DNA for the CDR3: TGTGCCAGCAGTGAATATAATAGGGACAGGGTTCATGGCTACACCTTC.

This clonotype has at least ten counts. The CDR3 sequence: CASSGTGGSTDTQYF. The CDR3 DNA reads as TGTGCCAGCAGTGGGACAGGGGGTAGCACAGATACGCAGTATTTT. J is TRBJ2-3 and V is TRBV28; 11 bases align to TRBD1. From germline, CDR1 is MDHEN and CDR2 SYDVKM. V was clipped by 5 bases and J by 0 bases; unmatched bases: 1. The CDR3 length is 15 residues.

This clonotype showed up many times. The chain links TRBV5-1 to TRBJ2-2; maybe TRBD2 (5 bases). The CDR3 covers 15 residues. Trimming stripped 2 bases from V and 4 bases from J, with 12 bases between. Germline V CDR1 and CDR2: SGHRS, YFSETQ. The CDR3 region is CASSFGGPLTGELFF. CDR3 nucleotide sequence: TGCGCCAGCAGCTTTGGAGGACCGCTCACCGGGGAGCTGTTTTTT.

The sample holds many counts of this clonotype. This chain uses TRBV20-1 with TRBJ1-6; maybe TRBD1 (5 bases). The CDR3 is 12 amino acids. The germline V and J ends were trimmed by 8 bases and 6 bases, with 11 bases remaining between them. The germline CDR1 and CDR2 sequences are DFQATT and SNEGSKA (reference sequence). As DNA, the CDR3 is TGCAGTCTAGCAAGGGGTAATTCACCCCTCCACTTT. Its protein product is CSLARGNSPLHF.

The chain combines TRBV7-8 with TRBJ2-7; the match to TRBD1 covers 10 bases. The CDR3 has 15 residues. Germline CDR1 SGHVS, CDR2 FQNEAQ. After removal of 5 bases from V and 4 bases from J, the junction contained 8 bases not matched to a gene. CDR3 protein: CASSRGGQGIYEQYF. In DNA, the CDR3 is TGTGCCAGCAGCAGAGGGGGACAGGGGATTTACGAGCAGTACTTC.

This clonotype was recorded at least ten times. The rearrangement joins TRBV27 to TRBJ2-7; unclear D gene. CDR1 and CDR2 (germline): MNHEY, SMNVEV (reference sequence). The V gene lost 6 bases and the J gene lost 0 bases, with 21 bases spanning the gap. The CDR3 spans 17 residues. The CDR3 loop reads CASSPVYEGRSSYEQYF. CDR3 coding DNA: TGTGCCAGCAGCCCCGTCTACGAAGGCCGATCCTCCTACGAGCAGTACTTC.

The CDR3 sequence is CASSFGTAPYEQYF. Written as DNA, the CDR3 is TGTGCCAGCAGCTTCGGGACAGCTCCATACGAGCAGTACTTC. J is TRBJ2-7 and V is TRBV7-9; TRBD1 aligns across 7 bases. The CDR3 contains 14 residues. With 3 bases clipped from V and 4 bases from J, the junction kept 6 bases outside the gene matches. CDR1 and CDR2 from the germline V gene are SEHNR and FQNEAQ (reference sequence).

This clonotype was recorded many times. The rearrangement uses TRBV28 and TRBJ1-1; 10 bases align to TRBD1. The CDR3 covers 15 residues. V was clipped by 6 bases and J by 5 bases; unmatched bases: 9. Germline assignment: CDR1 MDHEN and CDR2 SYDVKM. As DNA, the CDR3 is TGTGCCAGCAGGCCGGGACAGGGGTTCGGGACTGAAGCTTTCTTT. Protein sequence: CASRPGQGFGTEAFF.

This clonotype was counted at least ten times. The gene calls are TRBV7-9 and TRBJ2-1; D is perhaps TRBD1 (5 bases). Trimming stripped 1 base from V and 7 bases from J, with 17 bases between. The V gene's germline CDR1 is SEHNR and CDR2 FQNEAQ (reference sequence). CDR3 length equals 16 residues. CDR3 sequence reads: CASSLVYQGSWNEQFF. The CDR3 DNA follows: TGTGCCAGCAGCTTAGTTTACCAGGGAAGTTGGAATGAGCAGTTCTTC.

This clonotype was seen a few times. The chain carries TRBV11-2 and TRBJ1-5; D gene ambiguous. Germline CDR1 reads SGHAT; CDR2 reads FQNNGV. Deletions cut 8 bases from V and 4 bases from J, with 18 bases between. The CDR3 sequence is 15 residues long. CDR3 loop: CASSPDPDPNQPQHF. CDR3 in DNA: TGTGCCAGCTCACCGGATCCCGACCCTAATCAGCCCCAGCATTTT.

This chain connects TRBV4-1 to TRBJ1-1; 7 nucleotides match TRBD1. The germline CDR1 and CDR2 sequences are MGHRA and YSYEKL. This CDR3 is 15 amino acids long. V shed 2 bases, J shed 4 bases, and the junction held 7 bases outside the gene matches. The CDR3: CASSQKDRFPTEAFF. The CDR3 nucleotides read TGCGCCAGCAGCCAAAAGGACAGGTTCCCCACTGAAGCTTTCTTT.

This rearrangement joins TRBV18 to TRBJ2-2; possibly TRBD2 for D (5 bases). V shed 2 bases and J shed 4 bases, with 11 bases lying between them. There are 15 residues in the CDR3. Per germline, CDR1 KGHSH and CDR2 LQKENI. The CDR3 sequence is CASSPELVSTGELFF. The CDR3 region has the DNA TGTGCCAGCTCACCAGAACTAGTAAGCACCGGGGAGCTGTTTTTT.

V is TRBV20-1 and J is TRBJ2-1, with D possibly being TRBD2 (6 bases). CDR1 is DFQATT and CDR2 is SNEGSKA in the germline V gene (reference sequence). V was cut by 6 bases and J by 9 bases, with 21 bases left in between. There are 14 residues in the CDR3. CDR3 sequence reads: CSARLVQGRSEQFF. The CDR3 nucleotides are TGCAGTGCCAGACTAGTTCAGGGCCGGAGTGAGCAGTTCTTC.

As for this clonotype: This may be a read error: a much more frequent sequence differs by one nucleotide. The CDR3 DNA is TGTGCCAGCAGCCGGGACAGAGACATTGAAGCTTTCTTT. It codes for CASSRDRDIEAFF. The chain links TRBV2 to TRBJ1-1; 7 nucleotides line up with TRBD1. With V trimmed by 6 bases and J by 7 bases, 8 bases remained unmatched. Per the germline V gene, CDR1 is SNHLY and CDR2 is FYNNEI. This CDR3 has 13 residues.

This clonotype showed up many times. The rearrangement uses TRBV11-2 and TRBJ2-6; 9 nucleotides agree with TRBD1. There are 23 residues in the CDR3. Germline V gene data show CDR1 as SGHAT and CDR2 as FQNNGV. The V gene end was trimmed by 0 bases and the J gene end by 1 base; junction bases not matched to a gene: 19. The CDR3 sequence: CASSLDPAGTGRIVTSGANVLTF. The CDR3 nucleotides are TGTGCCAGCAGCTTAGATCCTGCTGGGACAGGGAGAATAGTAACTTCTGGGGCCAACGTCCTGACTTTC.

This clonotype showed up just a few times. The chain has TRBV5-1 and TRBJ2-2; 10 nucleotides match TRBD1. The CDR3 contains 16 residues. With 1 base clipped from V and 3 bases from J, the junction kept 3 bases outside the gene matches. The germline gives CDR1 SGHRS, CDR2 YFSETQ. The CDR3 DNA follows: TGCGCCAGCAGCTTGTTGGGACAGGGGTACACCGGGGAGCTGTTTTTT. It translates to CASSLLGQGYTGELFF.

In its sample, this clonotype was seen a few times. CDR3 in amino acids: CASSPGTSGISYEQYF. DNA for the CDR3: TGTGCCAGCAGTCCGGGGACTAGCGGGATCTCCTACGAGCAGTACTTC. The gene calls are TRBV9 and TRBJ2-7; the match to TRBD2 covers 13 bases. This CDR3 has 16 amino acids. Trimming cost V 5 bases and J 0 bases; bases outside gene matches: 5. Germline lookup yields CDR1 SGDLS and CDR2 YYNGEE.

This clonotype was detected many times. The chain joins TRBV20-1 to TRBJ2-1, with 7 positions matching TRBD2. CDR1 is DFQATT and CDR2 is SNEGSKA in the germline V gene (reference sequence). The CDR3 sequence is 15 residues long. With V trimmed by 4 bases and J by 4 bases, 10 bases remained unmatched. For the CDR3, the DNA is TGCAGTGCTACTTGTCTTGGGGGGGAGTACAATGAGCAGTTCTTC. Translating gives CSATCLGGEYNEQFF.

The chain recombines TRBV28 with TRBJ1-2; D gene ambiguous. Germline CDR1 reads MDHEN; CDR2 reads SYDVKM. The CDR3 contains 15 residues. Trimming took off 3 bases at V and 1 base at J, with 12 bases between the two ends. The CDR3: CASSFPASNNYGYTF. The CDR3 region has the DNA TGTGCCAGCAGTTTTCCGGCATCGAATAACTATGGCTACACCTTC.

J is TRBJ2-1 and V is TRBV4-1; 8 positions agree with TRBD2. The J segment lost 7 bases and the V segment lost 0 bases, leaving 14 bases of the junction unmatched. The CDR3 has 18 amino acids. The germline V gene encodes CDR1 MGHRA and CDR2 YSYEKL. CDR3: CASSQDPLAGPLGNEQFF. The CDR3 nucleotides read TGCGCCAGCAGCCAAGATCCCCTAGCGGGCCCTTTAGGGAATGAGCAGTTCTTC.

This clonotype was found a few times. J is TRBJ2-1 and V is TRBV30, with D hard to call. The length of the CDR3 is 15 residues. CDR1 is GTSNPN and CDR2 is SVGIG in the germline V gene (reference sequence). Trimming removed 1 base at V and 3 bases at J, with 13 bases between. This CDR3 reads CAWSGVGPLYNEQFF. Here the CDR3 DNA reads TGTGCCTGGAGTGGTGTCGGGCCCCTCTACAATGAGCAGTTCTTC.

There are many counts of this clonotype. In DNA form, the CDR3 reads TGTGCCTGGAGTCCGCCGGGACTAGCGGGAGCCAGCGAGTACTTC. It encodes CAWSPPGLAGASEYF. The chain combines TRBV30 with TRBJ2-7, with 14 bases identical to TRBD2. The germline V gene has CDR1 GTSNPN and CDR2 SVGIG (reference sequence). With V trimmed by 2 bases and J by 11 bases, 11 bases remained unmatched. CDR3 length: 15 residues.

In this sample, this clonotype turned up many times. The chain is built from TRBV30 and TRBJ2-1; D possibly corresponds to TRBD1 (5 bases). Trimming shortened V by 2 bases and J by 0 bases, and 8 bases separated the two germline ends. The germline V gene encodes CDR1 GTSNPN and CDR2 SVGIG (reference sequence). There are 14 residues in the CDR3. The CDR3: CAWSQGISYNEQFF. Here the CDR3 DNA reads TGTGCCTGGAGTCAGGGAATCTCCTACAATGAGCAGTTCTTC.

The chain combines TRBV14 with TRBJ1-1, with D unclear. CDR1 SGHDN and CDR2 FVKESK come from the germline V gene. The CDR3 is made up of 13 amino acids. V was cut by 0 bases and J by 6 bases, with 8 bases left in between. CDR3 sequence (DNA): TGTGCCAGCAGCCAAGATCTAGGTGCTGAAGCTTTCTTT. Translating it yields CASSQDLGAEAFF.